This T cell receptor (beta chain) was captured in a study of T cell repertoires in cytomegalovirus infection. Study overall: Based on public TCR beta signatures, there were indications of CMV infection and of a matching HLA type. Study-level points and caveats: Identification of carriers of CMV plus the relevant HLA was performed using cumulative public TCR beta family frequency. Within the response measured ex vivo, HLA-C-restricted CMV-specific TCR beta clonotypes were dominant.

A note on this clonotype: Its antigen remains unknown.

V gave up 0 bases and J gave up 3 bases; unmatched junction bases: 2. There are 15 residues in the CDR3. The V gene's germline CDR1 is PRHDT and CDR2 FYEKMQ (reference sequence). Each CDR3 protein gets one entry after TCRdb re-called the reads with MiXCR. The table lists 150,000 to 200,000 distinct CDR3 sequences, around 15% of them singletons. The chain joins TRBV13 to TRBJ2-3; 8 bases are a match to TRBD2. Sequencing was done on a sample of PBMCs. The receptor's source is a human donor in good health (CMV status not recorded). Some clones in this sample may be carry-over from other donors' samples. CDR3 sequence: CASSLGLAETDTQYF. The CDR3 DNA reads TGTGCCAGCAGCTTAGGACTAGCGGAGACAGATACGCAGTATTTT.